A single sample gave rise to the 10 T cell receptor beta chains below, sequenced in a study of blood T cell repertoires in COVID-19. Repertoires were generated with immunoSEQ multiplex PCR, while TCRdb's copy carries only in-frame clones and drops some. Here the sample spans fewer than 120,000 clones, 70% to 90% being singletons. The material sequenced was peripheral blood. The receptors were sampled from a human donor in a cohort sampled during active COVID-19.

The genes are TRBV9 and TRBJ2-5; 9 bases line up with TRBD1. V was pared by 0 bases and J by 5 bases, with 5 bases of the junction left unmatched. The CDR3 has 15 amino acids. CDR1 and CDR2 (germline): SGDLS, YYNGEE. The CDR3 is CASSVGGTGPETQYF. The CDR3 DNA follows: TGTGCCAGCAGCGTAGGAGGGACAGGGCCCGAGACCCAGTACTTC. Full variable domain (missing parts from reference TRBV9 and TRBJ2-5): DSGVTQTPKHLITATGQRVTLRCSPRSGDLSVYWYQQSLDQGLQFLIQYYNGEERAKGNILERFSAQQFPDLHSELNLSSLELGDSALYFCASSVGGTGPETQYFGPGTRLLVL.

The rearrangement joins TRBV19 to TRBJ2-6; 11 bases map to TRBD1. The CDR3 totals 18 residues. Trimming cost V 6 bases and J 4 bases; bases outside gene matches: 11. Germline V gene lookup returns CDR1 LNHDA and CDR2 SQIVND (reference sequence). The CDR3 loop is CASSTLGQGARGANVLTF. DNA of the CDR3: TGTGCCAGTAGCACACTTGGACAGGGGGCGAGGGGGGCCAACGTCCTGACTTTC.

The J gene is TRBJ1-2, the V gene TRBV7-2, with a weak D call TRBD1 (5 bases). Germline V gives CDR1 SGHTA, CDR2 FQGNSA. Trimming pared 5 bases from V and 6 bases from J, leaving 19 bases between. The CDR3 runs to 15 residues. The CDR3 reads CASSRTPQGSDGYTF. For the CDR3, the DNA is TGTGCCAGCAGCCGTACACCTCAGGGTTCTGATGGCTACACCTTC.

CDR3 amino acids: CASSLPPAGEQYF. The CDR3 nucleotides are TGTGCCAGCAGCTTACCCCCTGCGGGAGAGCAGTACTTC. J is TRBJ2-7 and V is TRBV7-3, with D possibly matching TRBD2 (6 bases). V was cut by 2 bases and J by 7 bases, with 12 bases left in between. The CDR3 contains 13 residues. Germline CDR1 SGHTA, CDR2 FQGTGA.

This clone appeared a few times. The CDR3 DNA follows: TGTGCCAGCAGTCCTCAGGGGGCAAACTACGAGCAGTACTTC. Translating it yields CASSPQGANYEQYF. This chain joins TRBV6-5 and TRBJ2-7; TRBD1 agrees at 8 bases. Germline CDR1 MNHEY, CDR2 SVGAGI. The CDR3 contains 14 residues. V shed 5 bases and J 3 bases; nucleotides not matched to a gene: 6.

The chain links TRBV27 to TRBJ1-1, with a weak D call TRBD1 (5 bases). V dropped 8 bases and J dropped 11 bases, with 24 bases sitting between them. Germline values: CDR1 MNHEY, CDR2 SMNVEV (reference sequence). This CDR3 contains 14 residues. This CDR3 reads CASPPFAGLVWAFF. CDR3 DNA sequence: TGTGCCAGCCCCCCCTTTGCGGGGCTAGTTTGGGCTTTCTTT.

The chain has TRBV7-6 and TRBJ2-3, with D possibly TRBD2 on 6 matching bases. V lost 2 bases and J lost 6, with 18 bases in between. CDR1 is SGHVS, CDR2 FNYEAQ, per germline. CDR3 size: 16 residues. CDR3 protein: CASSLIGGGGVDTQYF. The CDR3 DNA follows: TGTGCCAGCAGCTTAATCGGGGGTGGGGGAGTGGATACGCAGTATTTT.

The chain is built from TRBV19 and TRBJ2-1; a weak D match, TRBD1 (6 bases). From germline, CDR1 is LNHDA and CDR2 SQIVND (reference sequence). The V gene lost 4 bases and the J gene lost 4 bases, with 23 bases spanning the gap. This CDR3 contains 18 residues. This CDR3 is CASSTIIQGLGRYNEQFF. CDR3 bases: TGTGCCAGTAGTACCATTATACAGGGTCTTGGAAGGTACAATGAGCAGTTCTTC.

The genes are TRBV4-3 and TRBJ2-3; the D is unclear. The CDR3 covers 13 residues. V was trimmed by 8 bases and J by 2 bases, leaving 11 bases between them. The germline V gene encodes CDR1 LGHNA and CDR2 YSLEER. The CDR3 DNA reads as TGCGCCAGCGCCTATACGCCCACAGATACGCAGTATTTT. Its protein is CASAYTPTDTQYF.

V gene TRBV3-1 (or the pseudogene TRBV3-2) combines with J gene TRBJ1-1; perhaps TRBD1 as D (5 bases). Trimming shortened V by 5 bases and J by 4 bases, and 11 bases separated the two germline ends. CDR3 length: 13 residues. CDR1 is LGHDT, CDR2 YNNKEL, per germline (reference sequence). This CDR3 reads CASSSIGGTEAFF. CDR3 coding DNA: TGTGCCAGCAGCTCAATCGGGGGCACTGAAGCTTTCTTT.